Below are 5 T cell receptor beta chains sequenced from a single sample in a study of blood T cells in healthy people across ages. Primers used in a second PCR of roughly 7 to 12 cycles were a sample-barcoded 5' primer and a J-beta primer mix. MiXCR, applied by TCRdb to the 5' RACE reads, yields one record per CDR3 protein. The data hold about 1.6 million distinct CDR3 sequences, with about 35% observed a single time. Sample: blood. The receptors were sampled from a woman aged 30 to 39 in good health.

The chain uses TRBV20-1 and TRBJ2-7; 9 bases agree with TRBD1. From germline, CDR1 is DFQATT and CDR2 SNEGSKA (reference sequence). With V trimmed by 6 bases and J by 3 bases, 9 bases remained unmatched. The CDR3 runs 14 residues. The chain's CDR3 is CSATTGQGLYEQYF. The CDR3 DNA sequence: TGCAGTGCCACGACGGGACAGGGCCTCTACGAGCAGTACTTC.

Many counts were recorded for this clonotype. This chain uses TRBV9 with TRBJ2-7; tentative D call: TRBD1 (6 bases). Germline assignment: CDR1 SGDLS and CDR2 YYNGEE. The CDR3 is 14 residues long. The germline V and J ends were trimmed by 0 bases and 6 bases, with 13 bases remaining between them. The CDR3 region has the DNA TGTGCCAGCAGCGTAGATAACAGGGTCAGCGAGCAGTACTTC. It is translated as CASSVDNRVSEQYF.

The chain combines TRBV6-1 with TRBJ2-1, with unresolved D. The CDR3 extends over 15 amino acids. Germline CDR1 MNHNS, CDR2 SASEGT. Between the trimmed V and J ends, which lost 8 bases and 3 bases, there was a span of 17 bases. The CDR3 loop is CASGAGLVGYNEQFF. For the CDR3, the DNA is TGTGCCAGCGGTGCCGGGCTAGTGGGCTACAATGAGCAGTTCTTC.

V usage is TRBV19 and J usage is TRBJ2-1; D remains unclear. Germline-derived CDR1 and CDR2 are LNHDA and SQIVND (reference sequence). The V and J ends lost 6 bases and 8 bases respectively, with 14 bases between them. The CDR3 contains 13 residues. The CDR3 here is CASRATNMDEQFF. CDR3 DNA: TGTGCCAGTAGAGCGACCAATATGGATGAGCAGTTCTTC.

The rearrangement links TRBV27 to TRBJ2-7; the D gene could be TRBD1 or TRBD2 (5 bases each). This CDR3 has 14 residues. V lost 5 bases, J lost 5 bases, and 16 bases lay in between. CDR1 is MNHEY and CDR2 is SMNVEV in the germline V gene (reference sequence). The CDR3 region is CASSPGGGEHEQYF. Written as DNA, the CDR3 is TGTGCCAGCAGTCCAGGTGGGGGTGAGCACGAGCAGTACTTC.